The 9 T cell receptor beta chains in this list originate from one sample, sequenced in a study of T cell responses to AZD1222 COVID-19 vaccine. Repertoires were generated with immunoSEQ multiplex PCR, while TCRdb's copy carries only in-frame clones and drops some. The sample records about 120,000 clones, around 89% being singletons. Source: peripheral blood, taken on day 0 of AZD1222 vaccination. Receptors originate from an adult in good health.

This chain connects TRBV18 to TRBJ2-5, with 9 bases lining up with TRBD2. The length of the CDR3 is 15 residues. Germline loops: CDR1 KGHSH, CDR2 LQKENI. Unmatched junction bases numbered 5, after V lost 5 bases and J lost 1 base. The CDR3 sequence: CASSALAGVQETQYF. CDR3 nucleotide sequence: TGTGCCAGCTCAGCGTTAGCGGGGGTCCAAGAGACCCAGTACTTC.

V and J are TRBV9 and TRBJ2-2; 7 bases are a match to TRBD1. Germline CDR1 is SGDLS and CDR2 is YYNGEE. The CDR3 sequence is 15 residues long. V shed 2 bases and J 0 bases; nucleotides not matched to a gene: 1. CDR3 sequence: CASSVGTANTGELFF. DNA for the CDR3: TGTGCCAGCAGCGTCGGGACAGCGAACACCGGGGAGCTGTTTTTT.

The V gene is TRBV9, the J gene TRBJ2-3, with TRBD2 matching 8 bases. The CDR3 sequence is 16 residues long. From germline, CDR1 is SGDLS and CDR2 YYNGEE. Germline trimming cut 0 bases from V and 8 bases from J; bases unmatched to any gene: 11. This chain's CDR3 is CASSVGISGGTPTQYF. The CDR3 DNA sequence: TGTGCCAGCAGCGTAGGAATAAGCGGGGGAACACCTACGCAGTATTTT.

This sequence joins TRBV3-1 (or the pseudogene TRBV3-2) and TRBJ1-5; perhaps TRBD1 as D (5 bases). CDR1 is LGHDT and CDR2 is YNNKEL in the germline V gene (reference sequence). V was trimmed by 4 bases and J by 4 bases, leaving 14 bases between them. There are 15 residues in the CDR3. The CDR3 spells CASSPRGWGNQPQHF. The CDR3 DNA reads as TGTGCCAGCAGCCCCCGGGGGTGGGGGAATCAGCCCCAGCATTTT.

DNA of the CDR3: TGTGCCAGCAGCTTGGCCCTGGGGATAAACACTGAAGCTTTCTTT. It codes for CASSLALGINTEAFF. The V gene is TRBV5-6, the J gene TRBJ1-1, with D hard to call. Per germline, CDR1 SGHDT and CDR2 YYEEEE. V was pared by 0 bases and J by 2 bases, with 11 bases between. This CDR3 contains 15 residues.

The chain links TRBV4-2 to TRBJ1-3, with 11 nucleotides matching TRBD1. CDR1 and CDR2 (germline): LGHNA, YNFKEQ. Trimming cost V 1 base and J 1 base; bases outside gene matches: 12. The CDR3 length is 20 residues. CDR3 residues: CASSQGGVFWDRGSGNTIYF. The CDR3 DNA reads TGTGCCAGCAGCCAAGGTGGGGTATTTTGGGACAGGGGGTCTGGAAACACCATATATTTT.

This chain links TRBV27 with TRBJ2-5; 9 bases align to TRBD1. CDR3 length: 13 residues. Germline loops: CDR1 MNHEY, CDR2 SMNVEV (reference sequence). With 9 bases clipped from V and 5 bases from J, the junction kept 7 bases outside the gene matches. CDR3 sequence (DNA): TGTGCCAGTTCCCACAGGGGGCATGAGACCCAGTACTTC. Protein product: CASSHRGHETQYF.

The rearrangement joins TRBV2 to TRBJ1-4; D perhaps matches TRBD1 (6 bases). Germline CDR1 SNHLY, CDR2 FYNNEI. This CDR3 has 14 residues. V lost 2 bases to trimming and J lost 10 bases, with 14 bases between them. CDR3 DNA: TGTGCCAGCAGTGAAAAGGGGGGAAGTGTAAAACTGTTTTTT. It is translated as CASSEKGGSVKLFF.

CDR3 DNA: TGTGCCAGCAGTTACCAGGGACAGGGGGTTTCACCCCTCCACTTT. This gives the protein CASSYQGQGVSPLHF. The V and J genes are TRBV6-5 and TRBJ1-6, with 11 bases aligning to TRBD1. CDR1 is MNHEY, CDR2 SVGAGI, per germline. V gave up 2 bases and J gave up 9 bases; unmatched junction bases: 3. The CDR3 runs 15 residues.